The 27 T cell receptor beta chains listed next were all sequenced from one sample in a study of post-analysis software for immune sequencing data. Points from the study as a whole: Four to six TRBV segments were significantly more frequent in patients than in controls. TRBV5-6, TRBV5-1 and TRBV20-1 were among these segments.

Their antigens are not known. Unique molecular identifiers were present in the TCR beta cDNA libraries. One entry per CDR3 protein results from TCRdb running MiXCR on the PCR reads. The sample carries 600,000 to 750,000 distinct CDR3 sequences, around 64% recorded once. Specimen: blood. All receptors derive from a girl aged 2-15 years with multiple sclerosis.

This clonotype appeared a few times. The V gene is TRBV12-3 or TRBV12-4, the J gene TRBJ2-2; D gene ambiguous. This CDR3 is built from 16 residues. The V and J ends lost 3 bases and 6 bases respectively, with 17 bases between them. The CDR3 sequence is CASSLTPAGLAGELFF. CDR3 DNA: TGTGCCAGCAGTTTGACCCCCGCCGGGTTAGCCGGGGAGCTGTTTTTT.

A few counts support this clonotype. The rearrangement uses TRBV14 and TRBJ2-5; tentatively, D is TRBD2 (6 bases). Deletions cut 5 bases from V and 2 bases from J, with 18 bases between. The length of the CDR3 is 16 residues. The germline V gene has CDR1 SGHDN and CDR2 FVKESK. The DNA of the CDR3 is TGTGCCAGCAGCTATCTCACGGGGGTACCACAAGAGACCCAGTACTTC. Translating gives CASSYLTGVPQETQYF.

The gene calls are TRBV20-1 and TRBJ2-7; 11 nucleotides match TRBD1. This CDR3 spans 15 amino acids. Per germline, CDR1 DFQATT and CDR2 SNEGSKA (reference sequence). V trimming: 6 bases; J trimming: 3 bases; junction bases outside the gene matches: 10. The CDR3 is CSALTGTGGVYEQYF. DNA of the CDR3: TGCAGTGCCCTAACCGGGACAGGGGGGGTCTACGAGCAGTACTTC.

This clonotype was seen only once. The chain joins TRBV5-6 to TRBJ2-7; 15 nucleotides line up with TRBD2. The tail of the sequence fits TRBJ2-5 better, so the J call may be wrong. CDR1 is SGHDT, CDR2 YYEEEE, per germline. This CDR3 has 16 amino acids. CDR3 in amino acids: CASSFGLAGGSGTQYF. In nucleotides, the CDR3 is TGTGCCAGCAGCTTCGGACTAGCGGGGGGGTCCGGGACCCAGTACTTC.

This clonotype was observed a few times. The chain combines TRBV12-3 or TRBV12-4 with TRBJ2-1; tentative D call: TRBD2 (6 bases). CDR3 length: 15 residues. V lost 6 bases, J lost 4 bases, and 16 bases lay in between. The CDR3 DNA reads TGTGCCAGCAGGGAGGTGGGGGGACTTTACAATGAGCAGTTCTTC. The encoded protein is CASREVGGLYNEQFF.

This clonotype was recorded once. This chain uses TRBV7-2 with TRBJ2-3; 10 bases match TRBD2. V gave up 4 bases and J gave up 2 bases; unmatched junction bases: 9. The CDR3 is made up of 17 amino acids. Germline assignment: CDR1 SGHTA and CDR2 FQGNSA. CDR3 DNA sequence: TGTGCCAGCAGCTGGTCTAGCGGGGGTTCGGCCACAGATACGCAGTATTTT. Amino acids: CASSWSSGGSATDTQYF.

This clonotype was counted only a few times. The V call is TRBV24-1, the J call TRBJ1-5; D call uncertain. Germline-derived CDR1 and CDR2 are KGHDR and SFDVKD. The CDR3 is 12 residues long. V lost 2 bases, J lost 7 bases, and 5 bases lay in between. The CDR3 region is CATSDSGQPQHF. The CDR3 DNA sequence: TGTGCCACCAGTGATTCGGGACAGCCCCAGCATTTT.

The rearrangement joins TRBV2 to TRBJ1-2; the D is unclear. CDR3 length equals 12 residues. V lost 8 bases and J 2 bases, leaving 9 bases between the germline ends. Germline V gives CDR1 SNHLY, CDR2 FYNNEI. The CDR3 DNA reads TGTGCCAGCCTTCTGGGGAACTATGGCTACACCTTC. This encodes CASLLGNYGYTF. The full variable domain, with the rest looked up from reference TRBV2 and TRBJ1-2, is EPEVTQTPSHQVTQMGQEVILRCVPISNHLYFYWYRQILGQKVEFLVSFYNNEISEKSEIFDDQFSVERPDGSNFTLKIRSTKLEDSAMYFCASLLGNYGYTFGSGTRLTVV.

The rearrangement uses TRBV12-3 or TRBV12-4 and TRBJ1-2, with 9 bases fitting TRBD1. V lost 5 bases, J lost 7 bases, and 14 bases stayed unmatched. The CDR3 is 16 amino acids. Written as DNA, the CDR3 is TGTGCCAGCAGTCTCACACGACAGGGGGTAGGCTGTGGCTACACCTTC. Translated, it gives CASSLTRQGVGCGYTF.

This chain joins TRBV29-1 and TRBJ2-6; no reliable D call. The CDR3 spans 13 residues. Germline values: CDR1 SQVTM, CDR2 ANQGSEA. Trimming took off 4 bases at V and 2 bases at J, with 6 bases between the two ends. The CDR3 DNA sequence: TGCAGCGTTGGATCAGCTGGGGCCAACGTCCTGACTTTC. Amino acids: CSVGSAGANVLTF.

The CDR3 DNA follows: TGTGCCACCAGCAGACTAGCGGGAGGCCTGGGTGACATTCAGTACTTC. Amino acid sequence: CATSRLAGGLGDIQYF. The V gene is TRBV15, the J gene TRBJ2-4, with 11 bases that match TRBD2. The CDR3 length is 16 residues. The ends lost 2 bases at V and 8 bases at J; junction bases unmatched: 8. Per the germline V gene, CDR1 is LNHNV and CDR2 is YYDKDF (reference sequence).

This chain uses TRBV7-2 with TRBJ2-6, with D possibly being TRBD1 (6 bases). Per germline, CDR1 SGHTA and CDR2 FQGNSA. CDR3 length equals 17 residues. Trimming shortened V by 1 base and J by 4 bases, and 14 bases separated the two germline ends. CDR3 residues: CASSLGPGAMGANVLTF. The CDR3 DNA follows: TGTGCCAGCAGCTTAGGGCCAGGGGCCATGGGGGCCAACGTCCTGACTTTC.

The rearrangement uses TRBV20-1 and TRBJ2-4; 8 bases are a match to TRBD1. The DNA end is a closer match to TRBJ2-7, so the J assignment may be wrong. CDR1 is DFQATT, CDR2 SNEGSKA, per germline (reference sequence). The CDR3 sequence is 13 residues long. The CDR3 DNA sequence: TGCAGTGCTAGTTCCGGGACAGGCTACGAGCAGTACTTC. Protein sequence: CSASSGTGYEQYF.

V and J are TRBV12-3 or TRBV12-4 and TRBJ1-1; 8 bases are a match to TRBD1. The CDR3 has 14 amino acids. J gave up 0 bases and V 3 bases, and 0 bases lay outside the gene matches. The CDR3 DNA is TGTGCCAGCAGTTTGGACAGGGTGAACACTGAAGCTTTCTTT. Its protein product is CASSLDRVNTEAFF.

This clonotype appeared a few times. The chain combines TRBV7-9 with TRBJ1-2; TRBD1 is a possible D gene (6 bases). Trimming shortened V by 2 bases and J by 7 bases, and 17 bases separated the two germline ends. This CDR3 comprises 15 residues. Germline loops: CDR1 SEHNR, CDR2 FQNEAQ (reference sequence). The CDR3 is CASSLSGTGTIGYTF. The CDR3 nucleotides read TGTGCCAGCAGCTTATCAGGGACCGGGACAATTGGCTACACCTTC.

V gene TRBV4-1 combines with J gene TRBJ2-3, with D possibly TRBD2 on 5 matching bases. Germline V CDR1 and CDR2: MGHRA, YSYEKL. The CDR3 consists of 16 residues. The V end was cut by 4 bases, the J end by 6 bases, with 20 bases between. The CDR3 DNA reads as TGCGCCAGCAGCCCCCTAGAGCGGCTGTTTGAGGATACGCAGTATTTT. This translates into CASSPLERLFEDTQYF.

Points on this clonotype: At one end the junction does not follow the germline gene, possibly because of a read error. CDR3 region: CASSLAQGWYNEPFF. DNA of the CDR3: TGTGCCAGCAGCCTAGCACAGGGATGGTACAATGAGCCGTTCTTC. This chain uses TRBV11-2 with TRBJ2-1; tentative D call: TRBD1 (6 bases). This CDR3 comprises 15 residues. CDR1 is SGHAT, CDR2 FQNNGV, per germline.

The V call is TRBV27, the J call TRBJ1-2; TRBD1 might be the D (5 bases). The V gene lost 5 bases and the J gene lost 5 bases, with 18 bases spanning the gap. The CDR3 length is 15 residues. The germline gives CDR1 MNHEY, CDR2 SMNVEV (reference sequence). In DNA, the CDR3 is TGTGCCAGCAGTCAAAGTCGACAGTACTTATATGGCTACACCTTC. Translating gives CASSQSRQYLYGYTF.

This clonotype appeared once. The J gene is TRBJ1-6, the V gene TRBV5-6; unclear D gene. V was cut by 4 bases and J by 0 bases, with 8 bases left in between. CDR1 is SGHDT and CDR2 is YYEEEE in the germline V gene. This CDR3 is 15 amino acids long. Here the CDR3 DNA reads TGTGCCAGCAGCGGGCCAAGCTCCTATAATTCACCCCTCCACTTT. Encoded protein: CASSGPSSYNSPLHF.

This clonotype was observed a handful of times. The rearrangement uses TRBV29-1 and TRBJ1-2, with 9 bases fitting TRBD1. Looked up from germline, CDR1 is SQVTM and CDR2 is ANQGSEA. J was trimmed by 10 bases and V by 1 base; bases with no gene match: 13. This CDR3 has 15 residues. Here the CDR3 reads CSVEGHRGQVLSYTF. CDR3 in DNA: TGCAGCGTTGAAGGCCACAGGGGGCAGGTGTTATCCTACACCTTC.

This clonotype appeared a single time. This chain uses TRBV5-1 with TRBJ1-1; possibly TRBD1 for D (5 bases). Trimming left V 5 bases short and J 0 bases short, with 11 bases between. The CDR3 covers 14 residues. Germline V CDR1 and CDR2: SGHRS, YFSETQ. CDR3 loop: CASSSSTVNTEAFF. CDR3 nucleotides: TGCGCCAGCAGTTCCTCGACAGTGAACACTGAAGCTTTCTTT.

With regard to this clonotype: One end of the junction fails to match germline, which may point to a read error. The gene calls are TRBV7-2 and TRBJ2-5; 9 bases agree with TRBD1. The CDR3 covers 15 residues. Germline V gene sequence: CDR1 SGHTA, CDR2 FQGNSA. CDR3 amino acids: CASGFGTGFGETQYF. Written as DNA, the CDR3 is TGTGCCAGCGGCTTCGGGACAGGGTTCGGGGAGACCCAGTACTTC. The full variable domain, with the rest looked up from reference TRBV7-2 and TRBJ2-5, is GAGVSQSPSNKVTEKGKDVELRCDPISGHTALYWYRQSLGQGLEFLIYFQGNSAPDKSGLPSDRFSAERTGGSVSTLTIQRTQQEDSAVYLCASGFGTGFGETQYFGPGTRLLVL.

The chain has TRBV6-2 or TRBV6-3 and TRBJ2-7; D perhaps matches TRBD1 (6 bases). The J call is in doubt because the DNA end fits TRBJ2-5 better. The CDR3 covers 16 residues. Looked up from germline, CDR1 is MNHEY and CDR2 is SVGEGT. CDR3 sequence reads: CASSYPTDREGETQYF. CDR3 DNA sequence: TGTGCCAGCAGTTACCCGACGGACAGAGAGGGAGAGACCCAGTACTTC.

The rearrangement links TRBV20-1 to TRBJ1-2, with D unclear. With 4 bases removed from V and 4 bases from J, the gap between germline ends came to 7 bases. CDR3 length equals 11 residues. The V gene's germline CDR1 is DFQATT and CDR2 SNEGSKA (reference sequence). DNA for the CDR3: TGCAGTGCTACCATTAGCTATGGCTACACCTTC. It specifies CSATISYGYTF.

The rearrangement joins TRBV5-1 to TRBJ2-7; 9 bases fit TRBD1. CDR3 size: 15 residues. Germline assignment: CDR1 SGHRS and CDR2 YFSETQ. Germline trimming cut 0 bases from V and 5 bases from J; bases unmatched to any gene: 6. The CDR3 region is CASSLAGDRVHEQYF. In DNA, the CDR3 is TGCGCCAGCAGCTTGGCCGGGGACAGGGTCCACGAGCAGTACTTC.

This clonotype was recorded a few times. CDR3 loop: CASSPRTSYNEQFF. CDR3 coding DNA: TGTGCCAGCTCACCCCGGACCTCCTACAATGAGCAGTTCTTC. This chain uses TRBV18 with TRBJ2-1; no firm D call. V shed 3 bases and J shed 0 bases, with 6 bases lying between them. Germline CDR1 is KGHSH and CDR2 is LQKENI. This CDR3 contains 14 residues.

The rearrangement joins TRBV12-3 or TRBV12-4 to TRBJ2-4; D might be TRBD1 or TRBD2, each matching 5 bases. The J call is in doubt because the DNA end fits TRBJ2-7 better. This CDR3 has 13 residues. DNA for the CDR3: TGTGCCAGCAGTTCCGGGGCCACCCTCGAGCAGTACTTC. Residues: CASSSGATLEQYF.